This T cell receptor beta chain appears in the sequencing data of a study of T-cell memory formation after mild COVID-19 (dated by TCRdb to the early 2020s). For context, the study as a whole: Most TCR sequence clusters were specific to one of the two donors. T-cell clones expanding and contracting after mild COVID-19 in a couple of donors were tracked by longitudinal TCRalpha and TCRbeta repertoire sequencing. The cohort was made up of two young adult volunteers, one female and one male, who were previously healthy.

The sample was run on an Illumina NovaSeq 6000. TCRalpha and TCRbeta cDNA libraries were built by 5'RACE with constant-segment primers, adding sample barcodes and unique molecular identifiers. Trizol reagent was used to extract RNA from every sample. The libraries were amplified in two PCR steps, and the second step added a second sample barcode and Illumina TruSeq adapters. Sequencing of the libraries was done on an Illumina NovaSeq, producing 2 x 150 bp paired-end reads. Processing in the source paper ran as follows. Reads were demultiplexed and collapsed into UMI-guided consensus sequences with migec v1.2.7. Using mixcr v2.1.11, UMI consensuses were aligned to TRA and TRB V and J templates and then assembled into clonotypes. A clonotype was counted as expanded or contracted only when both edgeR and NoisET called the clonotype significant, with the noise models trained on biological replicates. edgeR calls used a false discovery rate-adjusted p below 0.01 and a log2 fold-change threshold of 1. As an exploratory analysis of dynamics, max-normalized trajectories of the 1000 most abundant clonotypes were examined by PCA with hierarchical clustering. Separately sequenced CD4+ and CD8+ repertoires were used to assign a CD4 or CD8 phenotype to each responding clone. In TCRdb, the public reads were trimmed at Q25 with fastp and aligned with MiXCR, with productive beta chains retained. For every CDR3 protein sequence, its rows merge into one entry that carries the most common genes and DNA. None of the V and J calls come from the authors' own analysis; TCRdb made them. Recorded for this sample are some 320,000 distinct CDR3 sequences; about 15% of them occurred a single time. Around 24% of the sample is held by the ten biggest clonotypes.

The cysteine opens and the phenylalanine closes a CDR3 of 13 amino acids. Solely the CDR3 DNA is kept, with 39 bases framed from the first base. The trim is 6 bases for V and 5 bases for J, with a gap of 12 bases between the germline ends. CDR1 and CDR2, looked up from the germline V gene, are SGHTA and FQGNSA. Paper-wide results and their limitations: Contracting CD4+ clones were found mainly in CM and EM memory subsets, while CD8+ clones were enriched in EMRA. The study covered only a couple of mild cases, and larger cohorts including severe cases with pre-infection samples were considered necessary. Some responding clones were detected in pre-infection memory, suggesting pre-existing cross-reactive memory T cells joined the SARS-CoV-2 response. Clones contracting from day 15 to 85 had balanced CD4/CD8 phenotypes, while a second wave expanding from day 15 to 37 was biased towards CD4+. SARS-CoV-2 specificity of the second-wave clones peaking on day 37 was not confirmed.

Ficoll-Paque density gradient centrifugation was the method used to isolate PBMCs. Points on this clonotype: The antigen it recognizes is unknown. The record has no base qualities; no much larger clone is one base away.

Material for sequencing was PBMCs or a T cell subset sorted from them (not recorded which). The chain is assembled from TRBV7-2 and TRBJ2-3; the D gene identity is not certain. The TCR was taken from a man aged 18 to 29 who had mild COVID-19 (a few samples of this study predate the infection). The sample titles of this study are shuffled in the database, so cell type and time point are left out; the donor was told from shared clones. The CDR3 loop reads CASRPPFKDTQYF. The sequenced DNA: TGTGCCAGCAGACCCCCCTTTAAAGATACGCAGTATTTT.